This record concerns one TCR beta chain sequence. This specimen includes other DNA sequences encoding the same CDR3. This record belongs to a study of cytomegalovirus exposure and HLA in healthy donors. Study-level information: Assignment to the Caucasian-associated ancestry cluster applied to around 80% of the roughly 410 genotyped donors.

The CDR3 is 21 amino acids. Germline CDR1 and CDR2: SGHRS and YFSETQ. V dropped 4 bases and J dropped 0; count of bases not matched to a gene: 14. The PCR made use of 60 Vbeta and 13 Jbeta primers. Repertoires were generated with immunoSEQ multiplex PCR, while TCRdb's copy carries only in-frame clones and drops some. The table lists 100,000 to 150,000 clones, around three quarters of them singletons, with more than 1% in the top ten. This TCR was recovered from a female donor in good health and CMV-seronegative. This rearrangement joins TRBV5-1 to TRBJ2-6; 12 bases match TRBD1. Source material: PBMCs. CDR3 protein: CASSLSGQGAAIGSGANVLTF. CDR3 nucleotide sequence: TGCGCCAGCAGCCTGTCGGGACAGGGGGCGGCAATCGGCTCTGGGGCCAACGTCCTGACTTTC.